The 32 T cell receptor beta chains reported below all come from one sample, sequenced in a study of cytomegalovirus exposure and HLA in healthy donors. Data came from immunoSEQ multiplex PCR; TCRdb stores just in-frame clones and leaves some out. In the table there are over 150,000 clones, 75% to 90% of which are singletons. Material for sequencing was PBMCs. Source of these receptors: a man between 18 and 35 years old in good health and CMV-seropositive.

The J gene is TRBJ2-3, the V gene TRBV7-2; 13 bases fit TRBD2. The germline V gene encodes CDR1 SGHTA and CDR2 FQGNSA. V dropped 5 bases and J dropped 3; count of bases not matched to a gene: 5. CDR3 length: 16 amino acids. DNA for the CDR3: TGTGCCAGCAGCAAGGGACTAGCGGGACGAACAGATACGCAGTATTTT. Its translation is CASSKGLAGRTDTQYF.

This rearrangement joins TRBV15 to TRBJ2-7; maybe TRBD2 (5 bases). V shed 1 base and J shed 7 bases, with 14 bases lying between them. Looked up from germline, CDR1 is LNHNV and CDR2 is YYDKDF (reference sequence). The CDR3 consists of 14 residues. The chain's CDR3 is CATSRVGGSEEQYF. CDR3 nucleotides: TGTGCCACCAGCAGAGTTGGAGGTTCTGAGGAGCAGTACTTC.

The J gene is TRBJ2-7, the V gene TRBV16, with 7 bases lining up with TRBD1. Looked up from germline, CDR1 is KGHSY and CDR2 is FQNENV. The CDR3 spans 13 residues. After removal of 5 bases from V and 5 bases from J, the junction contained 6 bases not matched to a gene. CDR3 bases: TGTGCCAGCAGCGCCGACAGGGCCCACGAGCAGTACTTC. Translating it yields CASSADRAHEQYF.

CDR3 nucleotides: TGTGCCAGCAGCCTACGCGCGGGCTCTGAAGCTTTCTTT. This translates into CASSLRAGSEAFF. V is TRBV11-3 and J is TRBJ1-1; D remains ambiguous. The CDR3 has 13 amino acids. Germline V gene sequence: CDR1 SGHNT, CDR2 YENEEA. Trimming left V 5 bases short and J 6 bases short, with 13 bases between.

The chain couples TRBV19 to TRBJ2-2; 9 bases fit TRBD1. V gave up 3 bases and J gave up 5 bases; unmatched junction bases: 7. The length of the CDR3 is 16 residues. CDR1 is LNHDA and CDR2 is SQIVND in the germline V gene (reference sequence). The CDR3 nucleotides are TGTGCCAGTAGTATTCCGGACAGGGGTAGAACCGGGGAGCTGTTTTTT. Its translation is CASSIPDRGRTGELFF.

The genes are TRBV5-8 and TRBJ2-2; 8 bases are a match to TRBD2. V was pared by 7 bases and J by 2 bases, with 7 bases of the junction left unmatched. The V gene's germline CDR1 is SGHTS and CDR2 YDEGEE. The CDR3 covers 15 residues. CDR3: CASGRAGANTGELFF. In nucleotides, the CDR3 is TGTGCCAGCGGAAGAGCGGGAGCTAACACCGGGGAGCTGTTTTTT.

The chain links TRBV11-2 to TRBJ2-7, with 9 bases fitting TRBD2. The CDR3 runs 15 residues. The germline V gene has CDR1 SGHAT and CDR2 FQNNGV. V dropped 6 bases and J dropped 7; count of bases not matched to a gene: 13. The CDR3 DNA follows: TGTGCCAGCAGACTCGGGACTAGCCCCATGACAGAGCAGTACTTC. This encodes CASRLGTSPMTEQYF.

This chain uses TRBV28 with TRBJ2-4; TRBD2 is a possible D gene (5 bases). The CDR3 runs 11 residues. Germline loops: CDR1 MDHEN, CDR2 SYDVKM. V lost 8 bases and J 4 bases, leaving 6 bases between the germline ends. CDR3 nucleotide sequence: TGTGCCAGCGGGGAGAAAAACATTCAGTACTTC. It codes for CASGEKNIQYF.

The rearrangement joins TRBV4-3 to TRBJ1-3, with 10 bases lining up with TRBD1. The germline V gene encodes CDR1 LGHNA and CDR2 YSLEER. The length of the CDR3 is 20 residues. Trimming removed 0 bases from V and 0 bases from J; junction bases left unmatched: 11. The chain's CDR3 is CASSQDAASGTGASGNTIYF. Written as DNA, the CDR3 is TGCGCCAGCAGCCAAGATGCGGCCTCCGGGACAGGGGCCTCTGGAAACACCATATATTTT.

Points on this clone: Other DNA sequences in the same sample also yield this CDR3. The V and J genes are TRBV2 and TRBJ2-3; 12 bases match TRBD2. Germline trimming cut 5 bases from V and 6 bases from J; bases unmatched to any gene: 3. This CDR3 is built from 14 residues. Germline values: CDR1 SNHLY, CDR2 FYNNEI. CDR3 loop: CASSRLAGEDTQYF. CDR3 bases: TGTGCCAGCAGTAGACTAGCGGGGGAGGATACGCAGTATTTT.

This clone was observed a handful of times. V usage is TRBV7-7 and J usage is TRBJ2-2, with D uncertain. The CDR3 is made up of 12 amino acids. V was trimmed by 4 bases and J by 5 bases, leaving 5 bases between them. Germline loops: CDR1 SSHAT, CDR2 FNYEAQ (reference sequence). The CDR3 spells CASSSGTGELFF. CDR3 coding DNA: TGTGCCAGCAGCTCGGGTACCGGGGAGCTGTTTTTT.

V and J are TRBV4-3 and TRBJ1-5, with TRBD1 matching over 8 bases. There are 15 residues in the CDR3. The germline V gene has CDR1 LGHNA and CDR2 YSLEER. V gave up 3 bases and J gave up 3 bases; unmatched junction bases: 4. CDR3 DNA sequence: TGCGCCAGCAGCCACGGACAGGGAAACAATCAGCCCCAGCATTTT. Translated, it gives CASSHGQGNNQPQHF.

This clone was counted once. The chain joins TRBV7-9 to TRBJ2-7; D might be TRBD2 (5 bases). CDR3 length: 13 amino acids. V was pared by 8 bases and J by 3 bases, with 14 bases between. The germline CDR1 and CDR2 sequences are SEHNR and FQNEAQ (reference sequence). CDR3 nucleotide sequence: TGTGCCAGCGGGTTGGCGGGCTTCTACGAGCAGTACTTC. It codes for CASGLAGFYEQYF.

In DNA, the CDR3 is TGTGCCAGCAGCCGGAGGGACAGGGGGCTTAATGAAAAACTGTTTTTT. Translation gives CASSRRDRGLNEKLFF. J is TRBJ1-4 and V is TRBV5-6; TRBD1 aligns across 12 bases. The J segment lost 4 bases and the V segment lost 4 bases, leaving 5 bases of the junction unmatched. CDR1 SGHDT and CDR2 YYEEEE come from the germline V gene. The CDR3 loop spans 16 amino acids.

This rearrangement joins TRBV6-1 to TRBJ2-7; possibly TRBD1 for D (5 bases). This CDR3 is 14 amino acids long. Germline V gene lookup returns CDR1 MNHNS and CDR2 SASEGT. The V end was cut by 10 bases, the J end by 2 bases, with 18 bases between. Here the CDR3 DNA reads TGTGCCATCCAAACCAGGGTGCCACCCTACGAGCAGTACTTC. Its translation: CAIQTRVPPYEQYF.

The chain joins TRBV7-2 to TRBJ2-3, with D perhaps matching TRBD2 (5 bases). CDR1 and CDR2 (germline): SGHTA, FQGNSA. The CDR3 is 14 amino acids. Trimming removed 1 base from V and 3 bases from J, with 8 bases in between. The CDR3 nucleotides read TGTGCCAGCAGCTTAGGAGGGATGACAGATACGCAGTATTTT. Translation: CASSLGGMTDTQYF. Full variable domain (remainder filled in from reference TRBV7-2 and TRBJ2-3): GAGVSQSPSNKVTEKGKDVELRCDPISGHTALYWYRQSLGQGLEFLIYFQGNSAPDKSGLPSDRFSAERTGGSVSTLTIQRTQQEDSAVYLCASSLGGMTDTQYFGPGTRLTVL.

This clone is a singleton in its sample. The V call is TRBV4-1, the J call TRBJ2-7, with TRBD1 matching 11 bases. The CDR3 extends over 15 amino acids. Germline CDR1 is MGHRA and CDR2 is YSYEKL. The V segment lost 1 base and the J segment 2 bases; nucleotides outside the gene matches: 1. The chain's CDR3 is CASSQGGQGAYEQYF. The CDR3 nucleotides read TGCGCCAGCAGCCAAGGGGGACAGGGGGCCTACGAGCAGTACTTC.

DNA for the CDR3: TGTGCCAGTAGTGCCCCCGGGACAGGGGGCCAGGGCTACACCTTC. Amino acids: CASSAPGTGGQGYTF. The chain is built from TRBV19 and TRBJ1-2, with 12 nucleotides matching TRBD1. The V and J ends lost 5 bases and 8 bases, in that order; junction bases with no gene match: 9. The CDR3 consists of 15 residues. Looked up from germline, CDR1 is LNHDA and CDR2 is SQIVND (reference sequence).

This rearrangement joins TRBV9 to TRBJ2-3; 10 bases align to TRBD2. V lost 3 bases to trimming and J lost 4 bases; unmatched junction nucleotides: 14. The CDR3 runs 18 residues. Germline V lookup: CDR1 SGDLS, CDR2 YYNGEE. The DNA of the CDR3 is TGTGCCAGCAGCGCCGTCAAGCGGGGGGGCCAAATAGCAGATACGCAGTATTTT. Its translation: CASSAVKRGGQIADTQYF.

This clone showed up many times. The rearrangement joins TRBV19 to TRBJ1-2; unclear D gene. This CDR3 has 14 residues. CDR1 is LNHDA, CDR2 SQIVND, per germline (reference sequence). Trimming took 7 bases from V and 2 from J, leaving 14 bases between them. CDR3 nucleotide sequence: TGTGCCAGTACCCACCGGTCCACGAACTATGGCTACACCTTC. It is translated as CASTHRSTNYGYTF.

V is TRBV6-5 and J is TRBJ1-2; D may be TRBD1 (5 bases). The CDR3 has 16 amino acids. Germline V gene lookup returns CDR1 MNHEY and CDR2 SVGAGI. The ends were cut back, 0 bases at V and 2 bases at J, with 13 bases in the middle. This chain's CDR3 is CASSYSRRGSNYGYTF. The CDR3 nucleotides are TGTGCCAGCAGTTACTCGAGGAGGGGCTCGAACTATGGCTACACCTTC.

This sequence joins TRBV5-4 and TRBJ2-2; 8 bases map to TRBD2. The CDR3 spans 15 residues. Germline lookup yields CDR1 SGHNT and CDR2 YYREEE (reference sequence). V lost 2 bases and J lost 3; bases outside the gene matches: 3. This chain's CDR3 is CASSLPRGDTGELFF. The CDR3 nucleotides read TGTGCCAGCAGCTTACCGCGGGGGGACACCGGGGAGCTGTTTTTT.

The chain recombines TRBV18 with TRBJ1-2, with D hard to call. The germline V gene encodes CDR1 KGHSH and CDR2 LQKENI. CDR3 length: 15 residues. The V end lost 6 bases, the J end lost 1 base, and 15 bases lay between the germline ends. CDR3 sequence reads: CASSTSGQNNYGYTF. As DNA, the CDR3 is TGTGCCAGCTCCACCAGCGGTCAGAATAACTATGGCTACACCTTC.

This chain links TRBV5-6 with TRBJ1-5; no clear D gene. Trimming took 1 base from V and 4 from J, leaving 21 bases between them. The CDR3 runs to 18 residues. CDR1 is SGHDT and CDR2 is YYEEEE in the germline V gene. This CDR3 is CASSLFREIRVRNQPQHF. The DNA for the CDR3 is TGTGCCAGCAGCTTGTTCCGGGAAATACGGGTAAGGAATCAGCCCCAGCATTTT. Combining the CDR3 with reference TRBV5-6 and TRBJ1-5 gives the whole variable domain DAGVTQSPTHLIKTRGQQVTLRCSPKSGHDTVSWYQQALGQGPQFIFQYYEEEERQRGNFPDRFSGHQFPNYSSELNVNALLLGDSALYLCASSLFREIRVRNQPQHFGDGTRLSIL.

V gene TRBV11-2 combines with J gene TRBJ2-7; 7 bases agree with TRBD1. J was trimmed by 1 base and V by 2 bases; bases with no gene match: 2. Germline-derived CDR1 and CDR2 are SGHAT and FQNNGV. CDR3 length: 14 residues. This CDR3 reads CASSLPTGSYEQYF. CDR3 nucleotides: TGTGCCAGCAGCTTACCGACAGGGTCCTACGAGCAGTACTTC.

CDR3 loop: CSAQQGTEGTEAFF. CDR3 nucleotide sequence: TGCAGCGCTCAACAGGGGACCGAAGGCACTGAAGCTTTCTTT. The gene calls are TRBV29-1 and TRBJ1-1; 7 nucleotides line up with TRBD1. With 7 bases clipped from V and 4 bases from J, the junction kept 12 bases outside the gene matches. The CDR3 loop spans 14 amino acids. Germline CDR1 reads SQVTM; CDR2 reads ANQGSEA.

V and J are TRBV5-1 and TRBJ2-7; 11 bases are a match to TRBD2. CDR3 length: 15 residues. With 2 bases clipped from V and 2 bases from J, the junction kept 3 bases outside the gene matches. Germline V gene sequence: CDR1 SGHRS, CDR2 YFSETQ. CDR3 amino acids: CASSFLTSGAYEQYF. The CDR3 nucleotides are TGCGCCAGCAGCTTCCTGACTAGCGGGGCCTACGAGCAGTACTTC.

This chain joins TRBV19 and TRBJ1-1, with a tentative D call TRBD1 (6 bases). V lost 5 bases, J lost 1 base, and 17 bases lay in between. CDR1 LNHDA and CDR2 SQIVND come from the germline V gene (reference sequence). The CDR3 has 16 amino acids. The CDR3 DNA reads TGTGCCAGTAGTGCCCCGTACAGGGCGACGAACACTGAAGCTTTCTTT. Its protein is CASSAPYRATNTEAFF. The whole variable domain, remainder taken from reference TRBV19 and TRBJ1-1, is DGGITQSPKYLFRKEGQNVTLSCEQNLNHDAMYWYRQDPGQGLRLIYYSQIVNDFQKGDIAEGYSVSREKKESFPLTVTSAQKNPTAFYLCASSAPYRATNTEAFFGQGTRLTVV.

This sequence joins TRBV5-1 and TRBJ2-7; D is undetermined. With 4 bases removed from V and 6 bases from J, the gap between germline ends came to 8 bases. Germline V lookup: CDR1 SGHRS, CDR2 YFSETQ. The CDR3 has 11 residues. The DNA for the CDR3 is TGCGCCAGCAGCGACGCGGTCGAGCAGTACTTC. Its translation: CASSDAVEQYF.

The chain joins TRBV11-2 to TRBJ1-1; D not certain. Trimming took 1 base from V and 1 from J, leaving 10 bases between them. Germline values: CDR1 SGHAT, CDR2 FQNNGV. This CDR3 spans 15 amino acids. Written as DNA, the CDR3 is TGTGCCAGCAGCTTAGGTCCCAGCGAGAACACTGAAGCTTTCTTT. It codes for CASSLGPSENTEAFF.

This clone appeared once. The rearrangement uses TRBV6-1 and TRBJ2-7, with D uncertain. Trimming cost V 3 bases and J 3 bases, with 6 bases left between them. Germline assignment: CDR1 MNHNS and CDR2 SASEGT. The CDR3 contains 12 residues. CDR3 nucleotides: TGTGCCAGCAGTGATCCTGTCTACGAGCAGTACTTC. This sequence encodes CASSDPVYEQYF.

This clone was recorded once. V gene TRBV25-1 combines with J gene TRBJ2-6, with 9 positions matching TRBD1. Per the germline V gene, CDR1 is MGHDK and CDR2 is SYGVNS. The CDR3 sequence is 17 residues long. Trimming at V came to 7 bases and at J to 4 bases, leaving 11 bases not matched to a gene. In DNA form, the CDR3 reads TGTGCCAGCATCGGAGACAGGGGGATTAGGGGGGCCAACGTCCTGACTTTC. Its translation is CASIGDRGIRGANVLTF.